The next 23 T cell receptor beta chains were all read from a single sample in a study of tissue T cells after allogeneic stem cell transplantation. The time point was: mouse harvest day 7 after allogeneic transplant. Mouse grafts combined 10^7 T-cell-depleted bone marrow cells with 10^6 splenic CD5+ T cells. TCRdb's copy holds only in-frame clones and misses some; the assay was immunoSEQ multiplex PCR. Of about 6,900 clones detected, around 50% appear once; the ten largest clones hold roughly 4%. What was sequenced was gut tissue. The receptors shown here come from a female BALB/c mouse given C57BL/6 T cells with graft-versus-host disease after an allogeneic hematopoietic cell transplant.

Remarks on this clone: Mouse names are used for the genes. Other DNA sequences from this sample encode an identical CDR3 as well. Incomplete CDR3 DNA: TGTGCCAGCTCCCCCCATGCTGAGCAGTTC. This sequence encodes CASSPHAEQF. The complete CDR3 sequence is CASSPHAEQFF. V and J are TRBV12-1 and TRBJ2-1; D uncertain. The CDR3 goes on 1 residue after the read ends, and that part is filled in from the germline J gene. The CDR3 totals 11 residues. Between the trimmed V and J ends, which lost 4 bases and 5 bases, there was a span of 5 bases. The germline V gene has CDR1 SGHSN and CDR2 HYEKVE.

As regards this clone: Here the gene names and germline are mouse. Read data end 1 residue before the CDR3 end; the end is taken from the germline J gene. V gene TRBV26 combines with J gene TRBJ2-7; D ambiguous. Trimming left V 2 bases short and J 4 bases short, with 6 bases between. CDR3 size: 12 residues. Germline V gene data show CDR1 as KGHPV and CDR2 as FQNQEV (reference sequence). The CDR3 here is CASSLGGYEQYF. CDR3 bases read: TGTGCCAGCAGTCTGGGAGGGTATGAACAGTAC.

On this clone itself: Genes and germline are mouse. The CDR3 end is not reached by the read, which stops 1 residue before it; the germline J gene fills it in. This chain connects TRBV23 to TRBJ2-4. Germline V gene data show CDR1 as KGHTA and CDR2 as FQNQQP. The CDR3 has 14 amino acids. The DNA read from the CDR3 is TGCTCCAGCAGTCAATCACCTCCCCAAAACACCTTGTAC. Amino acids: CSSSQSPPQNTLY. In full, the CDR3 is CSSSQSPPQNTLYF.

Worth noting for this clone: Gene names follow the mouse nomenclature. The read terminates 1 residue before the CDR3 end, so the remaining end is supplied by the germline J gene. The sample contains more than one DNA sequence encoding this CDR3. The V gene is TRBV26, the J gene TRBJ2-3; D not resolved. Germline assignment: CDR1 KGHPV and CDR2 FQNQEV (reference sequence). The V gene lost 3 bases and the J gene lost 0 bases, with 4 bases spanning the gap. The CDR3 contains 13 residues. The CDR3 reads CASSLQSAETLYF. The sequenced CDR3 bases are TGTGCCAGCAGTCTTCAGAGTGCAGAAACGCTGTAT.

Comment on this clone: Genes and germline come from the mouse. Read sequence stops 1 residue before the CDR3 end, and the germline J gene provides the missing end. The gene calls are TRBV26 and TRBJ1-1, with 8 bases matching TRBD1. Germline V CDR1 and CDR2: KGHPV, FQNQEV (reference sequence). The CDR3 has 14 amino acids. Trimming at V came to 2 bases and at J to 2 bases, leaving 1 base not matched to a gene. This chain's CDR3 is CASSLPGGNTEVFF. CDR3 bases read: TGTGCCAGCAGTCTGCCAGGGGGCAACACAGAAGTCTTC.

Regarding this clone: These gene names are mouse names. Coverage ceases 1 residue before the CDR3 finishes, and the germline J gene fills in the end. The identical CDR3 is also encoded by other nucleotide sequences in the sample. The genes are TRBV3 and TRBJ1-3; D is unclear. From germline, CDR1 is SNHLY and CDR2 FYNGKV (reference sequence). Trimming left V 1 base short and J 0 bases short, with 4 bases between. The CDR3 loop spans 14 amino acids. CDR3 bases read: TGTGCCAGCAGCTTAGGAAATTCTGGAAATACGCTCTAT. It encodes CASSLGNSGNTLY. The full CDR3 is CASSLGNSGNTLYF.

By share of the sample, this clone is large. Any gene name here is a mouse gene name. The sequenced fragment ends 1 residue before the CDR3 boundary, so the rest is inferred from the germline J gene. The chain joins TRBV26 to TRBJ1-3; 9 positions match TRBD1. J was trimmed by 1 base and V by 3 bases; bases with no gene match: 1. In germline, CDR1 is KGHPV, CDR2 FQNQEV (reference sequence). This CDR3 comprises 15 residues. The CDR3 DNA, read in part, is TGTGCCAGCAGTCTTACAGGGGGCTCTGGAAATACGCTCTAT. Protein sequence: CASSLTGGSGNTLY. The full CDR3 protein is CASSLTGGSGNTLYF.

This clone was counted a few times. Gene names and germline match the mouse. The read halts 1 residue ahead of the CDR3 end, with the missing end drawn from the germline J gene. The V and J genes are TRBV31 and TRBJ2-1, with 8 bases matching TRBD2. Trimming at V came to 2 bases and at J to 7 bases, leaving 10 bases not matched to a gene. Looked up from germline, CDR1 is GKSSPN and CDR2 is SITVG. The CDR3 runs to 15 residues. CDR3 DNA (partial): TGTGCCTGGAGTACCGCCGGGGGGGCGGGAGCTGAGCAGTTC. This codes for CAWSTAGGAGAEQF. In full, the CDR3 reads CAWSTAGGAGAEQFF.

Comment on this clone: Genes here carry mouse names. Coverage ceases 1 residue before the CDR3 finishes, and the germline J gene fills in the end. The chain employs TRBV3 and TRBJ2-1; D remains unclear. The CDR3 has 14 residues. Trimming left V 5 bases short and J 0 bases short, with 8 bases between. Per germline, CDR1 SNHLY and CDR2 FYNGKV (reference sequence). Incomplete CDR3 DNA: TGTGCCAGCAGCCTACAGTATAACTATGCTGAGCAGTTC. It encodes CASSLQYNYAEQF. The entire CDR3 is CASSLQYNYAEQFF.

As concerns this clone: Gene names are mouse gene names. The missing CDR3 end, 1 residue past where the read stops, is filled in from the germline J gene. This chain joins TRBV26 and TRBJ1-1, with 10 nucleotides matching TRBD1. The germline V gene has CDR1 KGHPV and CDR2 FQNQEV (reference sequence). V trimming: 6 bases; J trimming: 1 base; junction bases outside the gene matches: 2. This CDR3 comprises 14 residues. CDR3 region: CASSRDRGNTEVFF. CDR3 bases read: TGTGCCAGCAGCCGGGACAGGGGGAACACAGAAGTCTTC.

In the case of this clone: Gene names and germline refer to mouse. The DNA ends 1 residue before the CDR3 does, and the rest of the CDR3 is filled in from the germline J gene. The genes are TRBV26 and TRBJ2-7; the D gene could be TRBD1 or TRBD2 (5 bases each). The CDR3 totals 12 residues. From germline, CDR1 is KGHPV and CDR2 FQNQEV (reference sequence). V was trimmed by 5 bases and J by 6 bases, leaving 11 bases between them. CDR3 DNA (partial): TGTGCCAGCAGTGTCCGGGGCCCTGAACAGTAC. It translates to CASSVRGPEQY. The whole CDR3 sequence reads CASSVRGPEQYF.

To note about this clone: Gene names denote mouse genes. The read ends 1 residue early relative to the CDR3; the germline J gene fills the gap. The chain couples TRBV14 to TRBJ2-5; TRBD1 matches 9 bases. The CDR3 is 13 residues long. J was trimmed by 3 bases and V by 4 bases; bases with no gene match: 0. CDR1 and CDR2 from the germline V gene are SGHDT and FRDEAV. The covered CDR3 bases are TGTGCCAGCAGTGACAGGGGGCAAGACACCCAGTAC. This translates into CASSDRGQDTQY. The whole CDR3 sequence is CASSDRGQDTQYF.

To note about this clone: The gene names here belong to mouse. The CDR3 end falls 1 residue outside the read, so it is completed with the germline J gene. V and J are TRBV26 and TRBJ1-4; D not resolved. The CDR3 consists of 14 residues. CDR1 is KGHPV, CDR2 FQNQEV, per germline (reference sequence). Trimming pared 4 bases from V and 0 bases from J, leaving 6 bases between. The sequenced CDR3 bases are TGTGCCAGCAGTCAGACAATTTCCAACGAAAGATTATTT. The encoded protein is CASSQTISNERLF. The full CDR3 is CASSQTISNERLFF.

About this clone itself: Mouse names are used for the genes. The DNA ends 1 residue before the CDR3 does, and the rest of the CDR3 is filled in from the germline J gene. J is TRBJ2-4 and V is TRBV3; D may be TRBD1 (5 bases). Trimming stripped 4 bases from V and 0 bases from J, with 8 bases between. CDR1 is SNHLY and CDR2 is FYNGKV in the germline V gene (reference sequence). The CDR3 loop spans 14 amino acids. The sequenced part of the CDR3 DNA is TGTGCCAGCAGCTCGACAGTTAGTCAAAACACCTTGTAC. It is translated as CASSSTVSQNTLY. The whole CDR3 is CASSSTVSQNTLYF.

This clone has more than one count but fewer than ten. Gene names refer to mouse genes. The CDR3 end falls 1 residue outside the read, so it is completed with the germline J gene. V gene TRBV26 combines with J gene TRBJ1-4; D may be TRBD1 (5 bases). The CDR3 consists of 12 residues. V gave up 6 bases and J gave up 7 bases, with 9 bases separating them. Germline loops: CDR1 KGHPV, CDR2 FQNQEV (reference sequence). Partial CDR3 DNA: TGTGCCAGCAGATCAGGGATCGAAAGATTATTT. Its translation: CASRSGIERLF. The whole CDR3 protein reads CASRSGIERLFF.

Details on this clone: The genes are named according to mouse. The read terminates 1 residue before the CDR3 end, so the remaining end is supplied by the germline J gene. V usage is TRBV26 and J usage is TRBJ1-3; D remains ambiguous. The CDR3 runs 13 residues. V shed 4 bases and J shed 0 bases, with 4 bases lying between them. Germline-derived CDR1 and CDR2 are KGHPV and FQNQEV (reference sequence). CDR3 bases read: TGTGCCAGCAGTCAACATTCTGGAAATACGCTCTAT. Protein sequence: CASSQHSGNTLY. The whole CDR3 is CASSQHSGNTLYF.

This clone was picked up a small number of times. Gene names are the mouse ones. Partial CDR3 DNA: TGTGCCAGCAGGGGACAATCCAACGAAAGATTATTT. Its translation is CASRGQSNERLF. The whole CDR3 reads CASRGQSNERLFF. The rearrangement uses TRBV15 and TRBJ1-4, with a weak D call TRBD1 (6 bases). The read is 1 residue too short to cover the CDR3 end, so that end is filled in from the germline J gene. The germline V gene has CDR1 SGHND and CDR2 FRSKSL. V was trimmed by 6 bases and J by 2 bases, leaving 7 bases between them. CDR3 size: 13 residues.

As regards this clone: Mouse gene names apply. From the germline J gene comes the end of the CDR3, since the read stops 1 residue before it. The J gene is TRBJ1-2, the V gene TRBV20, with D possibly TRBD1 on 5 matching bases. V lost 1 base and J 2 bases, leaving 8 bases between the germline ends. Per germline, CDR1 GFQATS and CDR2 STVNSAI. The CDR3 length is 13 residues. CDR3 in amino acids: CGARAAGNSDYTF. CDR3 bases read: TGTGGTGCTAGGGCGGCAGGGAACTCCGACTACACC. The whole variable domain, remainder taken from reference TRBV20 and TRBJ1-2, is GALVYQYPRRTICKSGTSMRMECQAVGFQATSVAWYRQSPQKTFELIALSTVNSAIKYEQNFTQEKFPISHPNLSFSSMTVLNAYLEDRGLYLCGARAAGNSDYTFGSGTRLLVI.

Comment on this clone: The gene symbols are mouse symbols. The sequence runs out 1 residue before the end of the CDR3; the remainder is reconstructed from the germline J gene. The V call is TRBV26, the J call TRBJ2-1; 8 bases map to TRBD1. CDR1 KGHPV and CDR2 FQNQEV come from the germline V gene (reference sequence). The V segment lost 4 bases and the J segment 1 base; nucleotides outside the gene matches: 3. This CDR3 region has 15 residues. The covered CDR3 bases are TGTGCCAGCAGTCCGGACAGGGTGAACTATGCTGAGCAGTTC. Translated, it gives CASSPDRVNYAEQF. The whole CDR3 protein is CASSPDRVNYAEQFF.

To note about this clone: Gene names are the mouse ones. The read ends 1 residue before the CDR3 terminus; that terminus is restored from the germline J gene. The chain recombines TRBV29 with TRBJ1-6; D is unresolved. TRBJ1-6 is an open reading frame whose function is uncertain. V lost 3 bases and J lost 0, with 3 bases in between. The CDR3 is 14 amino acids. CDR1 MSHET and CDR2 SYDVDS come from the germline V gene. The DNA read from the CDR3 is TGTGCTAGCAGTTTCGATTCCTATAATTCGCCCCTCTAC. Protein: CASSFDSYNSPLY. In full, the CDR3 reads CASSFDSYNSPLYF.

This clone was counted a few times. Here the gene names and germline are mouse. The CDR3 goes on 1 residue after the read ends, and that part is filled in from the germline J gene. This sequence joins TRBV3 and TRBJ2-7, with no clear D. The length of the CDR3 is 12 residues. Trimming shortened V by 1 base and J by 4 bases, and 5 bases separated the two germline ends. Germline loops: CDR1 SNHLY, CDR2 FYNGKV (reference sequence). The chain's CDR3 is CASSLVGYEQYF. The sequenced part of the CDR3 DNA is TGTGCCAGCAGCTTAGTGGGTTATGAACAGTAC.

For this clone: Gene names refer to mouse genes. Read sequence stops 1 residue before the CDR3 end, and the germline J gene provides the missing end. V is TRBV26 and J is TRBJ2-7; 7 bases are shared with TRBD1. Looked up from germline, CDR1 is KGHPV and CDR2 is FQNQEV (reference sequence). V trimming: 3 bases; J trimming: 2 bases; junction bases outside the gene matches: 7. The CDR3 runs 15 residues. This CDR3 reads CASSLPQGRTYEQYF. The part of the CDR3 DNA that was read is TGTGCCAGCAGTCTACCACAGGGGAGGACCTATGAACAGTAC.

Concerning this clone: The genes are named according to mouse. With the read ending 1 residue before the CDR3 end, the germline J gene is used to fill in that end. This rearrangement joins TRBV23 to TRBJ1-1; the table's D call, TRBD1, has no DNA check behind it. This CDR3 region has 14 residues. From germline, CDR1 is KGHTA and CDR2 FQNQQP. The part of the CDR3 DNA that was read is TGCTCCAGCAGTCAATTTCAGGTGGACACAGAAGTCTTC. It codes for CSSSQFQVDTEVF. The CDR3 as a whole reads CSSSQFQVDTEVFF.